One and the same sample provided the 17 T cell receptor beta chains below, sequenced in a study of shared clonotypes between healthy human individuals. Profiled with immunoSEQ multiplex PCR; TCRdb holds only in-frame clones, not every one. In the table there are some 2 million clones, roughly 94% of which are singletons. What was sequenced was naive CD4+ T cells sorted from blood. Subset meaning: CD45RA+ positively selected. The receptors were sampled from a man younger than 35 in good health.

J is TRBJ1-6 and V is TRBV28; D perhaps matches TRBD1 (6 bases). Between the trimmed V and J ends, which lost 1 base and 11 bases, there was a span of 18 bases. The CDR3 has 16 residues. Germline V CDR1 and CDR2: MDHEN, SYDVKM. The CDR3 is CASSLSRRGLTAPLHF. The CDR3 nucleotides read TGTGCCAGCAGTTTATCCCGTCGGGGGCTCACGGCACCCCTCCACTTT. Based on the CDR3 plus reference TRBV28 and TRBJ1-6, the full variable domain is DVKVTQSSRYLVKRTGEKVFLECVQDMDHENMFWYRQDPGLGLRLIYFSYDVKMKEKGDIPEGYSVSREKKERFSLILESASTNQTSMYLCASSLSRRGLTAPLHFGNGTRLTVT.

As to this clone: The sample carries other DNA sequences with the same CDR3. The rearrangement uses TRBV5-1 and TRBJ2-3; perhaps TRBD1 as D (5 bases). V shed 0 bases and J shed 5 bases, with 7 bases lying between them. The CDR3 runs to 13 residues. Germline CDR1 SGHRS, CDR2 YFSETQ. The CDR3, as DNA: TGCGCCAGCAGCTTGGCAGGGAAAGATACGCAGTATTTT. Protein sequence: CASSLAGKDTQYF.

The V and J genes are TRBV6-5 and TRBJ1-5, with D possibly being TRBD1 (6 bases). The CDR3 spans 13 residues. Germline V gives CDR1 MNHEY, CDR2 SVGAGI. Trimming pared 6 bases from V and 3 bases from J, leaving 9 bases between. The CDR3 nucleotides are TGTGCCAGCAGGGGACACTCCAATCAGCCCCAGCATTTT. This codes for CASRGHSNQPQHF.

J is TRBJ1-2 and V is TRBV4-1; D not resolved. Per germline, CDR1 MGHRA and CDR2 YSYEKL. The V end lost 4 bases, the J end lost 2 bases, and 17 bases lay between the germline ends. The CDR3 is 16 amino acids. CDR3 loop: CASSRLTWRENYGYTF. In DNA form, the CDR3 reads TGCGCCAGCAGCCGCCTGACATGGAGGGAGAACTATGGCTACACCTTC.

The chain combines TRBV28 with TRBJ1-3, with D maybe TRBD1 (5 bases). This CDR3 has 15 amino acids. CDR1 MDHEN and CDR2 SYDVKM come from the germline V gene. V was trimmed by 3 bases and J by 0 bases, leaving 9 bases between them. The CDR3 is CASSLGRFSGNTIYF. CDR3 DNA: TGTGCCAGCAGTTTGGGACGGTTCTCTGGAAACACCATATATTTT.

CDR3 coding DNA: TGCAGCGTTGAAAGTCAAGGGGCTGGGGCCAACGTCCTGACTTTC. Its translation: CSVESQGAGANVLTF. The V call is TRBV29-1, the J call TRBJ2-6, with a weak D call TRBD1 (5 bases). The CDR3 contains 15 residues. V gave up 2 bases and J gave up 2 bases, with 10 bases separating them. Germline V gene sequence: CDR1 SQVTM, CDR2 ANQGSEA.

This chain joins TRBV2 and TRBJ2-3; D gene ambiguous. CDR1 is SNHLY, CDR2 FYNNEI, per germline. With 5 bases removed from V and 4 bases from J, the gap between germline ends came to 10 bases. The CDR3 spans 13 residues. CDR3 protein: CASSLNFPDTQYF. The CDR3 DNA reads TGTGCCAGCAGTCTCAACTTCCCAGATACGCAGTATTTT.

V gene TRBV5-4 combines with J gene TRBJ2-1, with 9 bases identical to TRBD2. J lost 6 bases, V lost 1 base, and 8 bases had no gene match. CDR3 length: 16 amino acids. Germline CDR1 and CDR2: SGHNT and YYREEE (reference sequence). CDR3 DNA sequence: TGTGCCAGCAGCTTGATGGCGGGGGGGCAGATCAATGAGCAGTTCTTC. As protein: CASSLMAGGQINEQFF.

CDR3 residues: CASSSQGAKNIQYF. CDR3 nucleotides: TGTGCCAGCAGCTCCCAGGGGGCCAAAAACATTCAGTACTTC. The chain recombines TRBV5-4 with TRBJ2-4; the D gene is possibly TRBD1 (6 bases). The ends were cut back, 3 bases at V and 1 base at J, with 8 bases in the middle. The CDR3 consists of 14 residues. Germline CDR1 and CDR2: SGHNT and YYREEE (reference sequence).

The chain couples TRBV5-1 to TRBJ1-2; 7 nucleotides line up with TRBD1. There are 14 residues in the CDR3. From germline, CDR1 is SGHRS and CDR2 YFSETQ. The ends lost 4 bases at V and 4 bases at J; junction bases unmatched: 7. Here the CDR3 reads CASSPDRSSYGYTF. For the CDR3, the DNA is TGCGCCAGCAGCCCGGACAGGTCATCCTATGGCTACACCTTC.

This chain uses TRBV5-1 with TRBJ2-7; 11 positions agree with TRBD1. The V gene end was trimmed by 5 bases and the J gene end by 3 bases; junction bases not matched to a gene: 7. This CDR3 is 15 amino acids long. CDR1 SGHRS and CDR2 YFSETQ come from the germline V gene. The CDR3 region has the DNA TGCGCCAGCAGTCAGACCGGGACAGGGGGCTACGAGCAGTACTTC. It specifies CASSQTGTGGYEQYF.

This rearrangement joins TRBV4-1 to TRBJ1-1; D is perhaps TRBD1 (6 bases). The CDR3 has 16 amino acids. CDR1 and CDR2 from the germline V gene are MGHRA and YSYEKL. Trimming removed 0 bases from V and 7 bases from J, with 18 bases in between. CDR3 in amino acids: CASSQDPGQSFNEAFF. The CDR3 DNA follows: TGCGCCAGCAGCCAAGATCCCGGACAGAGTTTTAATGAAGCTTTCTTT.

This chain joins TRBV30 and TRBJ2-5, with D possibly TRBD1 on 6 matching bases. Trimming left V 0 bases short and J 2 bases short, with 13 bases between. The CDR3 runs 15 residues. The germline CDR1 and CDR2 sequences are GTSNPN and SVGIG (reference sequence). The CDR3 here is CAWSVDQDRQETQYF. The CDR3 bases are TGTGCCTGGAGTGTCGATCAGGACAGACAAGAGACCCAGTACTTC.

A remark on this clone: This CDR3 is also generated by other DNA sequences in the sample. The chain has TRBV5-4 and TRBJ2-1; TRBD1 or TRBD2 may be the D gene (5 bases each). Germline V gene data show CDR1 as SGHNT and CDR2 as YYREEE (reference sequence). CDR3 length: 15 residues. V was pared by 4 bases and J by 0 bases, with 11 bases between. CDR3 in DNA: TGTGCCAGCAGCCTGGGACCCAGCTCCTACAATGAGCAGTTCTTC. Protein product: CASSLGPSSYNEQFF. The entire variable domain, with the rest obtained from reference TRBV5-4 and TRBJ2-1, is as follows: ETGVTQSPTHLIKTRGQQVTLRCSSQSGHNTVSWYQQALGQGPQFIFQYYREEENGRGNFPPRFSGLQFPNYSSELNVNALELDDSALYLCASSLGPSSYNEQFFGPGTRLTVL.

The chain is built from TRBV6-1 and TRBJ1-5; D remains unclear. The V and J ends lost 5 bases and 0 bases respectively, with 8 bases between them. CDR1 is MNHNS and CDR2 is SASEGT in the germline V gene. This CDR3 spans 14 amino acids. CDR3 nucleotide sequence: TGTGCCAGCAGTAAGGTCGATAGCAATCAGCCCCAGCATTTT. As protein: CASSKVDSNQPQHF.

This clone was counted once. The chain joins TRBV9 to TRBJ1-6; TRBD1 is a possible D gene (5 bases). CDR3 length: 15 amino acids. Between the trimmed V and J ends, which lost 1 base and 5 bases, there was a span of 10 bases. Per the germline V gene, CDR1 is SGDLS and CDR2 is YYNGEE. The CDR3 reads CASSVSTGDNSPLHF. The DNA for the CDR3 is TGTGCCAGCAGCGTATCAACGGGGGATAATTCACCCCTCCACTTT.

CDR3 loop: CASSYGGGNTGELFF. CDR3 nucleotide sequence: TGCGCCAGCAGTTATGGTGGCGGAAACACCGGGGAGCTGTTTTTT. This chain links TRBV5-1 with TRBJ2-2; D is unclear. The CDR3 runs 15 residues. Trimming left V 5 bases short and J 2 bases short, with 13 bases between. From germline, CDR1 is SGHRS and CDR2 YFSETQ.